The clone carrying this T cell receptor (beta chain) was detected only a few times. This entry is derived from a study of blood T cells in healthy people across ages. The V gene's germline CDR1 is LNHDA and CDR2 SQIVND (reference sequence). Trimming shortened V by 5 bases and J by 0 bases, and 9 bases separated the two germline ends. CDR3 length: 14 amino acids. For the second PCR, which ran for 7 to 11 cycles, a sample-barcoded 5' primer and a J-beta primer mix were used. Using its own MiXCR run on the 5' RACE reads, TCRdb lists one record per CDR3 protein. The table shows hundreds of thousands of distinct CDR3 sequences, with 44% occurring only once.

The TCR sequence derives from a man in his fifties or sixties in good health. V usage is TRBV19 and J usage is TRBJ2-3, with D unclear. What was sequenced was blood. DNA of the CDR3: TGTGCCAGTAGTCCCAGCCGGAGCACAGATACGCAGTATTTT. Its protein product is CASSPSRSTDTQYF.